This TCR beta chain was recovered during a study of T cell responses to AZD1222 COVID-19 vaccine. General study results and limits: Possibly, clonal diversity was underestimated; donors were largely white British and included more females.

The length of the CDR3 is 18 residues. Germline lookup yields CDR1 KGHSH and CDR2 LQKENI. Trimming left V 3 bases short and J 3 bases short, with 20 bases between. Method: immunoSEQ multiplex PCR; TCRdb's copy keeps in-frame clones and lacks some. The sample lists about 140,000 clones; around nine tenths were seen once. About this clone itself: No antigen is known for it.

This TCR was recovered from an adult who received the AZD1222 COVID-19 vaccine. V and J are TRBV18 and TRBJ1-4; D may be TRBD1 (5 bases). Source: peripheral blood, taken 28 days after the second AZD1222 dose. As DNA, the CDR3 is TGTGCCAGCTCACCGCGGGGCGGTGCAGGGCTGGCTAATGAAAAACTGTTTTTT. Protein: CASSPRGGAGLANEKLFF.